This T cell receptor (beta chain) is from a study of preoperative IRX-2 immunotherapy in early breast cancer. CDR3 length: 13 amino acids. The V and J ends lost 2 bases and 4 bases respectively, with 7 bases between them. Germline V gene lookup returns CDR1 KGHSH and CDR2 LQKENI. Treatment here: preoperative locoregional IRX-2 cytokine immunotherapy. This table comes from immunoSEQ multiplex PCR, and its TCRdb copy is limited to in-frame clones, with some not included. The sample lists roughly 99,000 clones, about nine tenths occurring once. The sequencing used tumor tissue, collected after IRX-2 immunotherapy. This receptor was identified in a human donor with breast cancer. The chain combines TRBV18 with TRBJ2-3, with no clear D. DNA of the CDR3: TGTGCCAGCTCACCATCCAGTGCAGATACGCAGTATTTT. This gives the protein CASSPSSADTQYF.